A single T cell receptor beta chain is shown here with its context. In the original analysis: Nucleated cell number was recorded as an estimate derived from reference gene primer amplification. Clones were read by immunoSEQ multiplex PCR, and TCRdb kept only the in-frame ones, dropping some. Clone size and V and J calls were adopted from that table, with D and trimming inferred from the DNA. The sample has approximately 160,000 clones; 70% to 90% are singletons. This CDR3 region has 11 residues. Germline V gene lookup returns CDR1 SGHAT and CDR2 FQNNGV. V was clipped by 5 bases and J by 5 bases, with 7 bases between them. This sample is part of a study of blood T cell repertoires in COVID-19. Across the study: Samples of COVID-19 (acute and convalescent) were obtained from the United States, Italy and Spain. PBMCs, B-cell-depleted T cells, or T cells provided the cDNA or gDNA that made up the material.

The TCR originated in a human donor in a cohort sampled during active COVID-19. Sequencing was done on a sample of peripheral blood. This rearrangement joins TRBV11-2 to TRBJ2-7; tentative D call: TRBD1 (6 bases). The CDR3, as DNA: TGTGCCAGCAGCCCAGGGGACGAGCAGTACTTC. Translating gives CASSPGDEQYF.